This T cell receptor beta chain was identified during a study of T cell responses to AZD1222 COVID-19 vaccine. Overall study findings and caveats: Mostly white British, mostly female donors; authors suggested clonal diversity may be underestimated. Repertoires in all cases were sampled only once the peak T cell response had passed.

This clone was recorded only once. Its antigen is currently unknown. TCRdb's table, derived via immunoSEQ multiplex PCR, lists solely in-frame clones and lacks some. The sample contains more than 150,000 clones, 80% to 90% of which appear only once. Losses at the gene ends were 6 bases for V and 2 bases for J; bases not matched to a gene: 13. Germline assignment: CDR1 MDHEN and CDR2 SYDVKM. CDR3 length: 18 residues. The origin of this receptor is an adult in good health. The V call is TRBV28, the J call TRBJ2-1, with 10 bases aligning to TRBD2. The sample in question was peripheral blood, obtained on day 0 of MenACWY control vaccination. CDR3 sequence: CASRTRRPAGGPYNEQFF. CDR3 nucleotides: TGTGCCAGCAGAACACGCAGACCAGCGGGAGGGCCCTACAATGAGCAGTTCTTC.